This TCR beta chain was identified in a study of Ad26.COV2.S vaccination and SARS-CoV-2 variants (dated by TCRdb to the early 2020s). With regard to the full study: Donors in the vaccine arm were drawn from COV1001, a multicentre, randomized, double-blind, placebo-controlled phase I-IIa trial testing Ad26.COV2.S in healthy adults. Ad26.COV2.S was administered intramuscularly at 5 x 10^10 or 1 x 10^11 viral particles, either as a single shot or as two shots given 56 days apart. TCRbeta repertoire sequencing served as the tool for gauging how specific and how broad the SARS-CoV-2-reactive T cell receptors were following Ad26.COV2.S vaccination. A total of roughly 32 samples were included in the TCR-sequenced set, comprising roughly 20 Ad26.COV2.S vaccine recipients, 5 placebo recipients and 8 SARS-CoV-2 convalescent individuals. Trial participants were randomized into five groups of five: low-dose or high-dose Ad26.COV2.S given once or twice, or placebo on both occasions. Blinding of investigators to trial group allocation was maintained during experiments and outcome assessment. Overall results and qualifications from the work: Compared with placebo recipients, Ad26.COV2.S recipients showed higher spike-specific TCR breadth (P = 0.0014). Non-spike TCR breadth was comparable between vaccine and placebo recipients, consistent with the vaccine containing only spike. After vaccination, spike-specific CD8+ and CD4+ T cell responses were reported to show substantial breadth. The study was not powered to compare responses between vaccine doses or regimens. According to the authors, total T cell responses may have been underestimated by the TCR breadth and depth analyses.

The CDR1 and CDR2 encoded by the germline V gene are SGHDT and YYEEEE. The germline V and J ends show losses of 4 bases and 0 bases respectively, and no gene match explains 4 bases of the junction. Spanning cysteine to phenylalanine, the CDR3 consists of 14 amino acids. The read is trimmed to its CDR3 DNA, 42 bases read in frame from base 1. About this clone itself: What antigen it recognizes has not been identified. No much larger clonotype is one base removed from it; base qualities were not supplied.

What the treatment or condition label conveys for this sample: roughly 18 received Ad26.COV2.S at low or high dose, single or two shots; five or six received placebo; per-sample allocation not given. Repertoires of vaccine and placebo recipients were sequenced from samples collected on day 63 after the first injection. Between 29 July and 7 August 2020, Cohort 1b enrolled around 24 adults aged 18-55 years at one site in Boston, USA. Ad26.COV2.S was a replication-incompetent adenovirus type 26 vector expressing a prefusion-stabilized SARS-CoV-2 spike protein from the original Wuhan strain. TCRbeta CDR3 regions were sequenced with the immunoSEQ Assay. After extraction, genomic DNA underwent amplification by bias-controlled multiplex PCR, followed by high-throughput sequencing. The authors' analysis ran thus. To quantify the absolute abundance of each unique TCRbeta CDR3 region, sequences were collapsed and filtered. T cell fraction was estimated by normalization of TCRbeta template counts to usable DNA, with usable DNA being measured through amplification of reference genes present in all nucleated cells. Repertoire TCRs were annotated as SARS-CoV-2-specific when V gene, CDR3 amino acid sequence and J gene were exactly matched to a known reactive TCR set. MIRA supplied the reference SARS-CoV-2 TCR set, which was filtered for enrichment in COVID-19-positive ImmuneCODE repertoires so that public or cross-reactive TCRs were removed. Using the MIRA antigens, annotated TCRs were further analysed by specific ORF or by position within an ORF. Depth was the summed frequency of annotated unique rearrangements, while breadth was defined as annotated unique rearrangements over total unique productive rearrangements. Two-sided Wilcoxon rank-sum tests were used to compare TCR breadth between groups. Held by TCRdb, this immuneACCESS table contains in-frame sequences only and omits some clones. Under half of the omission traces to an unresolved V gene where checked; the cause of the rest is unknown. The V and J calls and clone size were taken over from that table, and D and trimming were inferred from the DNA. A total of about 680,000 clones appear in this sample, around 90% of them only once. The top ten clonotypes cover roughly 1.5% of the sample.

The receptor was isolated from a person between 18 and 60 years old who received the Ad26.COV2.S COVID-19 vaccine or a placebo. The V gene is TRBV5-6 and the J gene is TRBJ2-7; 7 junctional bases match TRBD1. The sequencing used peripheral blood, collected in a trial of Ad26.COV2.S vaccine versus placebo. CDR3 region: CASSGWDSSYEQYF. The DNA is TGTGCCAGCAGCGGGTGGGACAGCTCCTACGAGCAGTACTTC.